Included here is one T cell receptor beta chain sequence, with context. Repertoires were generated with immunoSEQ multiplex PCR, while TCRdb's copy carries only in-frame clones and drops some. This table holds 300,000 to 400,000 clones, around 90% found once. The source of the sample is a study of Ad26.COV2.S vaccination and SARS-CoV-2 variants. V was shortened by 3 bases and J by 3 bases, with 3 bases between the two germline ends. Germline V lookup: CDR1 SGHKS, CDR2 YYEKEE (reference sequence). The CDR3 is 12 amino acids. V gene TRBV5-5 combines with J gene TRBJ2-2; unclear D gene. The clonotype was recovered from a human donor who had recovered from COVID-19. The source material was peripheral blood, sampled after recovery from COVID-19. CDR3: CASSSYTGELFF. The CDR3 DNA follows: TGTGCCAGCAGCTCATACACCGGGGAGCTGTTTTTT.